The 5 T cell receptor beta chains listed next were all sequenced from one sample in a study of shared clonotypes between healthy human individuals. Generated by immunoSEQ multiplex PCR, the TCRdb table keeps only in-frame clones and is missing some. The sample includes about 2.3 million clones, 85% to 95% seen only once; the top ten take approximately 0.4%. What was sequenced was naive CD4+ T cells from PBMCs. Noted subset: CD45RA+ positively selected. Receptors were obtained from a young man in good health. Some clones in this sample may be carry-over from other donors' samples.

A single count supports this clone. V usage is TRBV6-5 and J usage is TRBJ2-5, with TRBD2 matching 10 bases. The CDR3 extends over 14 amino acids. V lost 7 bases and J lost 1; bases outside the gene matches: 3. The germline gives CDR1 MNHEY, CDR2 SVGAGI. The CDR3 loop is CASMRTSGQETQYF. CDR3 sequence (DNA): TGTGCCAGCATGCGGACTAGCGGCCAAGAGACCCAGTACTTC.

The chain recombines TRBV6-5 with TRBJ2-7, with D perhaps given as TRBD1 or TRBD2 (5 bases each). Between the trimmed V and J ends, which lost 10 bases and 4 bases, there was a span of 23 bases. From germline, CDR1 is MNHEY and CDR2 SVGAGI. The CDR3 covers 15 residues. The CDR3 DNA sequence: TGTGCCACGCACGAGGGCGGCACTGGGGGATACGAGCAGTACTTC. This codes for CATHEGGTGGYEQYF.

Regarding this clone: The junction shows a germline mismatch at one end, possibly a read error. This rearrangement joins TRBV5-4 to TRBJ1-4, with D perhaps TRBD1 (5 bases). The CDR3 has 11 residues. Looked up from germline, CDR1 is SGHNT and CDR2 is YYREEE (reference sequence). CDR3 residues: CASSRNRDRLF. CDR3 DNA sequence: TGTGCCAGCAGCCGCAACCGGGACCGCCTTTTT.

The chain recombines TRBV5-6 with TRBJ2-5; D gene uncertain. Trimming took 0 bases from V and 3 from J, leaving 12 bases between them. The V gene's germline CDR1 is SGHDT and CDR2 YYEEEE. This CDR3 is built from 15 residues. In nucleotides, the CDR3 is TGTGCCAGCAGCTTGGACGGTGGAACCAAAGAGACCCAGTACTTC. It codes for CASSLDGGTKETQYF.

The rearrangement links TRBV5-1 to TRBJ2-2; TRBD2 aligns across 12 bases. J lost 6 bases, V lost 4 bases, and 7 bases had no gene match. CDR1 and CDR2 (germline): SGHRS, YFSETQ. CDR3 length: 16 residues. The CDR3 protein is CASSPLTSGSAGELFF. For the CDR3, the DNA is TGCGCCAGCAGCCCACTGACTAGCGGGAGCGCCGGGGAGCTGTTTTTT.